The TCR beta chain described here comes from a study of blood T cells in healthy people across ages. Study overall: The capture of about one barcoded beta molecule per two T cells was achieved by template switching.

V gave up 4 bases and J gave up 1 base; unmatched junction bases: 3. This CDR3 has 14 residues. Overall study results and limits: TCR beta diversity was tightly associated with the proportion of naive T cells. With age, beta diversity per million T cells declined roughly linearly, significantly by roughly 40.

Next came a second PCR, run for about 6 to 12 cycles, which used a sample-barcoded 5' primer along with a J-beta primer mix. TCRdb reprocessed the 5' RACE reads via MiXCR and lists one record per CDR3 protein. Among hundreds of thousands of distinct CDR3 sequences, around 49% were seen once, and the ten largest hold 25% to 35%. Healthy Caucasian individuals from Russia aged roughly 6 to 100 served as donors. In this sample, this clonotype turned up many times. Its antigen is unidentified. The rearrangement links TRBV12-3 or TRBV12-4 to TRBJ2-5; 7 bases are shared with TRBD1. This receptor was obtained from a woman aged 55-70 years in good health. The specimen sequenced was blood. In nucleotides, the CDR3 is TGTGCCAGCAGTTCTTGGGACAGCCAAGAGACCCAGTACTTC. Its translation: CASSSWDSQETQYF.